A single sample is the source of the 32 T cell receptor beta chains below, sequenced in a study of regulatory T cells in long-lasting Graves disease. Specified time point: newly diagnosed GD, antithyroid drugs for less than 3 months. Making the TCR library involved RNA that had been extracted from PBMCs. Library construction for TCR beta used iRepertoire HTBI primers and Arm-PCR of CDR3 regions. TCRdb fed the multiplex PCR reads into MiXCR, producing one record per CDR3 protein. In the table there are more than 450,000 distinct CDR3 sequences, about 11% of which are singletons. The sample was also linked to a second study, of T cells in Graves' hyperthyroidism and ophthalmopathy.

This specimen consisted of peripheral blood mononuclear cells (PBMCs), obtained at new diagnosis, from a patient treated with antithyroid drugs. The receptors were sampled from a woman in her thirties with Graves disease.

The CDR3 here is CASTRGQGVAYGYTF. The CDR3 DNA sequence: TGTGCCAGTACTAGGGGACAGGGGGTCGCCTATGGCTACACCTTC. This chain joins TRBV19 and TRBJ1-2; 11 positions match TRBD1. The CDR3 runs to 15 residues. The ends lost 7 bases at V and 4 bases at J; junction bases unmatched: 8. Germline CDR1 reads LNHDA; CDR2 reads SQIVND (reference sequence).

At least ten counts were recorded for this clonotype. The CDR3 DNA reads as TGTGCCAGCAGTTTATTGGGGGGTCATTCACCCCTCCACTTT. The encoded protein is CASSLLGGHSPLHF. This chain connects TRBV27 to TRBJ1-6; tentative D call: TRBD1 (5 bases). V was shortened by 1 base and J by 8 bases, with 9 bases between the two germline ends. Looked up from germline, CDR1 is MNHEY and CDR2 is SMNVEV (reference sequence). CDR3 length: 14 residues.

The CDR3 DNA sequence: TGCGCCAGCAGCTTGGGGGTTGCGGAGCCCACAGATACGCAGTATTTT. Translation gives CASSLGVAEPTDTQYF. V gene TRBV5-1 combines with J gene TRBJ2-3, with D unresolved. The CDR3 covers 16 residues. Germline assignment: CDR1 SGHRS and CDR2 YFSETQ. The V end lost 0 bases, the J end lost 2 bases, and 13 bases lay between the germline ends.

With respect to this clonotype: This may come from a read error, since a much larger clone is one base off. The chain carries TRBV11-1 and TRBJ2-1; 12 nucleotides line up with TRBD2. Germline V gives CDR1 SGHAT, CDR2 FQDESV (reference sequence). The CDR3 has 16 amino acids. V lost 1 base, J lost 4 bases, and 2 bases stayed unmatched. Here the CDR3 DNA reads TGTGCCAGCAGCTTAGGGACTAGCGGGATGTACAATGAGCAGTTCTTC. Amino acid sequence: CASSLGTSGMYNEQFF. Complete variable domain (other parts from reference TRBV11-1 and TRBJ2-1): EAEVAQSPRYKITEKSQAVAFWCDPISGHATLYWYRQILGQGPELLVQFQDESVVDDSQLPKDRFSAERLKGVDSTLKIQPAELGDSAMYLCASSLGTSGMYNEQFFGPGTRLTVL.

This clonotype was counted many times. This sequence joins TRBV2 and TRBJ1-4, with a possible D match to TRBD1 (5 bases). The CDR3 sequence is 14 residues long. Germline V lookup: CDR1 SNHLY, CDR2 FYNNEI. Trimming shortened V by 6 bases and J by 6 bases, and 14 bases separated the two germline ends. The CDR3 region is CASSPQGAHEKLFF. CDR3 in DNA: TGTGCCAGCAGCCCTCAGGGCGCACATGAAAAACTGTTTTTT.

This clonotype came up many times. The chain links TRBV28 to TRBJ2-6, with D unclear. With 8 bases removed from V and 1 base from J, the gap between germline ends came to 6 bases. The CDR3 runs to 13 residues. Germline V gives CDR1 MDHEN, CDR2 SYDVKM. The CDR3 DNA is TGTGCCAGCCGAGCTTCTGGGGCCAACGTCCTGACTTTC. Residues: CASRASGANVLTF. The variable domain in full, completed from reference TRBV28 and TRBJ2-6, reads DVKVTQSSRYLVKRTGEKVFLECVQDMDHENMFWYRQDPGLGLRLIYFSYDVKMKEKGDIPEGYSVSREKKERFSLILESASTNQTSMYLCASRASGANVLTFGAGSRLTVL.

This chain joins TRBV30 and TRBJ2-3; 9 bases fit TRBD2. V lost 0 bases and J lost 4; bases outside the gene matches: 14. The CDR3 contains 18 residues. Germline CDR1 reads GTSNPN; CDR2 reads SVGIG (reference sequence). The CDR3 loop reads CAWSVPGGRAWSPDTQYF. The CDR3 nucleotides are TGTGCCTGGAGTGTACCGGGCGGGAGGGCCTGGAGCCCAGATACGCAGTATTTT.

This clonotype occurred many times. This chain uses TRBV18 with TRBJ1-3, with D tentatively TRBD1 (6 bases). The length of the CDR3 is 16 residues. V was pared by 4 bases and J by 0 bases, with 13 bases between. The germline V gene encodes CDR1 KGHSH and CDR2 LQKENI. This chain's CDR3 is CASSQGHINSGNTIYF. CDR3 nucleotide sequence: TGTGCCAGCTCACAGGGACACATAAACTCTGGAAACACCATATATTTT.

This clonotype has ten or more counts. V and J are TRBV5-1 and TRBJ1-1, with D tentatively TRBD1 (5 bases). Trimming took off 2 bases at V and 1 base at J, with 21 bases between the two ends. This CDR3 has 18 residues. The germline gives CDR1 SGHRS, CDR2 YFSETQ. The CDR3 here is CASSLIFGGTLPNTEAFF. The DNA for the CDR3 is TGCGCCAGCAGCTTAATTTTCGGGGGGACCCTTCCGAACACTGAAGCTTTCTTT.

This clonotype showed up many times. The chain uses TRBV28 and TRBJ2-7, with 8 bases that match TRBD2. V gave up 4 bases and J gave up 4 bases; unmatched junction bases: 9. This CDR3 region has 15 residues. The V gene's germline CDR1 is MDHEN and CDR2 SYDVKM. DNA of the CDR3: TGTGCCAGCAGTTACCTCGGGGTAGCGGGGTACGAGCAGTACTTC. It is translated as CASSYLGVAGYEQYF.

This clonotype was seen a single time. J is TRBJ2-7 and V is TRBV10-3; 9 nucleotides agree with TRBD2. The V gene's germline CDR1 is ENHRY and CDR2 SYGVKD. With V trimmed by 10 bases and J by 7 bases, 11 bases remained unmatched. This CDR3 spans 13 amino acids. The CDR3 coding sequence is TGTGCCACCGGGGTAGCGGGAGACAATGAGCAGTACTTC. This codes for CATGVAGDNEQYF.

This clonotype was detected many times. The V call is TRBV7-9, the J call TRBJ2-5; D not certain. The CDR3 spans 14 residues. CDR1 SEHNR and CDR2 FQNEAQ come from the germline V gene (reference sequence). The germline V and J ends were trimmed by 2 bases and 3 bases, with 10 bases remaining between them. This CDR3 reads CASSLRNAEETQYF. The CDR3 nucleotides read TGTGCCAGCAGCTTAAGAAACGCGGAAGAGACCCAGTACTTC.

This clonotype appeared many times. The chain uses TRBV20-1 and TRBJ1-4; 9 bases are a match to TRBD1. This CDR3 region has 13 residues. Germline V gene lookup returns CDR1 DFQATT and CDR2 SNEGSKA (reference sequence). With V trimmed by 6 bases and J by 5 bases, 4 bases remained unmatched. CDR3 sequence reads: CSAMTGGNEKLFF. The CDR3 DNA follows: TGCAGTGCCATGACAGGGGGAAATGAAAAACTGTTTTTT.

This clonotype showed up many times. This chain connects TRBV4-2 to TRBJ1-2, with TRBD1 matching over 7 bases. The germline CDR1 and CDR2 sequences are LGHNA and YNFKEQ. The CDR3 is 15 residues long. Trimming took 3 bases from V and 0 from J; bases not matched to a gene: 4. CDR3 in amino acids: CASSQEGTANYGYTF. The CDR3, as DNA: TGTGCCAGCAGCCAGGAGGGGACAGCTAACTATGGCTACACCTTC.

The gene calls are TRBV27 and TRBJ2-7, with unresolved D. CDR3 size: 15 residues. V gave up 0 bases and J gave up 6 bases, with 15 bases separating them. The germline gives CDR1 MNHEY, CDR2 SMNVEV (reference sequence). CDR3 sequence: CASSLSSGSGFEQYF. As DNA, the CDR3 is TGTGCCAGCAGTTTATCGAGTGGGTCCGGTTTCGAGCAGTACTTC.

The V gene is TRBV2, the J gene TRBJ2-7; 10 nucleotides line up with TRBD1. V shed 7 bases and J 0 bases; nucleotides not matched to a gene: 12. Germline V CDR1 and CDR2: SNHLY, FYNNEI. The CDR3 is made up of 17 amino acids. The CDR3 reads CASTWVSGTGDSYEQYF. The CDR3 DNA reads as TGTGCCAGCACTTGGGTGTCAGGGACAGGGGACTCCTACGAGCAGTACTTC.

With regard to this clonotype: This clone may be a read error of a much larger clone one base away. The chain carries TRBV18 and TRBJ1-1; 9 nucleotides agree with TRBD1. Germline assignment: CDR1 KGHSH and CDR2 LQKENI. The CDR3 is 16 amino acids. The CDR3 loop is CASAPSNRGLSTEAFF. The DNA for the CDR3 is TGTGCCAGCGCACCGTCTAACAGGGGGCTTAGTACTGAAGCTTTCTTT.

The V call is TRBV24-1, the J call TRBJ2-2; 9 bases are a match to TRBD1. J lost 4 bases, V lost 2 bases, and 4 bases had no gene match. This CDR3 has 16 amino acids. The germline CDR1 and CDR2 sequences are KGHDR and SFDVKD. CDR3 sequence (DNA): TGTGCCACCAGTGATTGGGGGACAGGGTCCACCGGGGAGCTGTTTTTT. Amino acids: CATSDWGTGSTGELFF.

The chain is built from TRBV4-3 and TRBJ2-1; no definite D call. The CDR3 is 18 residues long. V was trimmed by 0 bases and J by 9 bases, leaving 24 bases between them. The germline V gene encodes CDR1 LGHNA and CDR2 YSLEER. The DNA for the CDR3 is TGCGCCAGCAGCCAAGAGCCAGGTACTTTGGGCCATGTGGGTGAGCAGTTCTTC. Translating gives CASSQEPGTLGHVGEQFF.

This clonotype has ten or more counts. The rearrangement uses TRBV27 and TRBJ1-1, with a tentative D call TRBD1 (5 bases). Trimming removed 6 bases at V and 2 bases at J, with 13 bases between. The CDR3 extends over 14 amino acids. Germline V gene data show CDR1 as MNHEY and CDR2 as SMNVEV (reference sequence). CDR3 sequence (DNA): TGTGCCAGCAGAAAACAGGCGACAAACACTGAAGCTTTCTTT. Its protein is CASRKQATNTEAFF.

The genes are TRBV6-1 and TRBJ2-1; D not resolved. This CDR3 is 16 amino acids long. The germline V gene encodes CDR1 MNHNS and CDR2 SASEGT. Trimming shortened V by 3 bases and J by 0 bases, and 12 bases separated the two germline ends. The CDR3 DNA follows: TGTGCCAGCAGTGATCGACTGAGGAGCTCCTACAATGAGCAGTTCTTC. This sequence encodes CASSDRLRSSYNEQFF.

The chain combines TRBV18 with TRBJ1-2; D might be TRBD1 (5 bases). The length of the CDR3 is 15 residues. Trimming cost V 8 bases and J 6 bases, with 22 bases left between them. The germline gives CDR1 KGHSH, CDR2 LQKENI. The CDR3 bases are TGTGCCAGCCAAGATACAGGATTATTGTACGATGGCTACACCTTC. Its translation: CASQDTGLLYDGYTF.

With regard to this clonotype: Given a far larger clone just one base away, this is likely a sequencing read error. V and J are TRBV2 and TRBJ2-1; D gene uncertain. Germline V lookup: CDR1 SNHLY, CDR2 FYNNEI. Trimming took 3 bases from V and 6 from J, leaving 15 bases between them. The CDR3 consists of 15 residues. CDR3 bases: TGTGCCAGCAGTGATGGTCAGGAGAGATTCAATGAGCAGTTCTTC. Translated: CASSDGQERFNEQFF.

This clonotype has ten or more counts. This rearrangement joins TRBV3-1 to TRBJ2-1; D unclear. Trimming pared 4 bases from V and 10 bases from J, leaving 14 bases between. CDR3 length: 13 residues. Germline V gene sequence: CDR1 LGHDT, CDR2 YNNKEL (reference sequence). CDR3: CASSLTLGSEQFF. Here the CDR3 DNA reads TGTGCCAGCAGCCTTACTCTAGGAAGCGAGCAGTTCTTC.

Points on this clonotype: A read error may produce the germline difference seen at one junction end. This chain connects TRBV18 to TRBJ1-5; D unclear. The CDR3 is 15 amino acids. Germline loops: CDR1 KGHSH, CDR2 LQKENI. CDR3 loop: CASPPSAQSNQPQHF. CDR3 nucleotides: TGTGCCAGCCCACCATCTGCCCAGAGCAATCAGCCCCAGCATTTT.

This clonotype has a handful of counts. The chain links TRBV11-1 to TRBJ2-7; D remains ambiguous. The CDR3 loop spans 14 amino acids. Trimming left V 2 bases short and J 2 bases short, with 10 bases between. CDR1 is SGHAT and CDR2 is FQDESV in the germline V gene (reference sequence). The CDR3 loop reads CASSLFQPPYEQYF. The CDR3, as DNA: TGTGCCAGCAGCTTATTTCAGCCCCCCTACGAGCAGTACTTC. Filled out from reference TRBV11-1 and TRBJ2-7, the complete variable domain reads EAEVAQSPRYKITEKSQAVAFWCDPISGHATLYWYRQILGQGPELLVQFQDESVVDDSQLPKDRFSAERLKGVDSTLKIQPAELGDSAMYLCASSLFQPPYEQYFGPGTRLTVT.

This clonotype was recorded a few times. The rearrangement joins TRBV7-9 to TRBJ1-3; D gene unclear. There are 13 residues in the CDR3. The germline gives CDR1 SEHNR, CDR2 FQNEAQ (reference sequence). V lost 1 base and J 2 bases, leaving 3 bases between the germline ends. The CDR3 protein is CASSLDAGNTIYF. The CDR3 DNA reads TGTGCCAGCAGCTTAGACGCTGGAAACACCATATATTTT.

This clonotype was observed many times. This chain links TRBV13 with TRBJ2-1; 7 nucleotides line up with TRBD2. This CDR3 contains 15 residues. Germline CDR1 and CDR2: PRHDT and FYEKMQ (reference sequence). V was pared by 2 bases and J by 4 bases, with 5 bases of the junction left unmatched. DNA of the CDR3: TGTGCCAGCAGCTTAAGTAGCGGGCCTTACAATGAGCAGTTCTTC. It encodes CASSLSSGPYNEQFF.

This clonotype came up many times. V usage is TRBV7-3 and J usage is TRBJ2-3; no clear D. With 5 bases removed from V and 3 bases from J, the gap between germline ends came to 12 bases. Germline CDR1 SGHTA, CDR2 FQGTGA. The CDR3 runs 14 residues. CDR3 sequence: CASSQNLLTDTQYF. CDR3 sequence (DNA): TGTGCCAGCAGCCAAAACCTCCTAACAGATACGCAGTATTTT.

The sample holds many counts of this clonotype. The V call is TRBV19, the J call TRBJ1-3; D gene unclear. The CDR3 has 15 amino acids. Germline assignment: CDR1 LNHDA and CDR2 SQIVND (reference sequence). Trimming took 4 bases from V and 0 from J, leaving 10 bases between them. The CDR3 bases are TGTGCCAGTAGTAGAACCGTCGGCTCTGGAAACACCATATATTTT. It codes for CASSRTVGSGNTIYF.

This clonotype has only a few counts. The chain uses TRBV12-3 or TRBV12-4 and TRBJ2-7, with 9 bases matching TRBD2. Unmatched junction bases numbered 9, after V lost 5 bases and J lost 4 bases. The CDR3 contains 15 residues. The CDR3 loop reads CASSPRISGSYEQYF. In nucleotides, the CDR3 is TGTGCCAGCAGTCCCCGGATTAGCGGGAGTTACGAGCAGTACTTC.

This clonotype was picked up a small number of times. V and J are TRBV6-2 or TRBV6-3 and TRBJ1-2, with D perhaps TRBD1 (5 bases). The CDR3 runs 14 residues. Germline loops: CDR1 MNHEY, CDR2 SVGEGT. Trimming shortened V by 5 bases and J by 7 bases, and 17 bases separated the two germline ends. The CDR3, as DNA: TGTGCCAGCAGTCCCACCGGGACCTACGGTGGCTACACCTTC. It translates to CASSPTGTYGGYTF.